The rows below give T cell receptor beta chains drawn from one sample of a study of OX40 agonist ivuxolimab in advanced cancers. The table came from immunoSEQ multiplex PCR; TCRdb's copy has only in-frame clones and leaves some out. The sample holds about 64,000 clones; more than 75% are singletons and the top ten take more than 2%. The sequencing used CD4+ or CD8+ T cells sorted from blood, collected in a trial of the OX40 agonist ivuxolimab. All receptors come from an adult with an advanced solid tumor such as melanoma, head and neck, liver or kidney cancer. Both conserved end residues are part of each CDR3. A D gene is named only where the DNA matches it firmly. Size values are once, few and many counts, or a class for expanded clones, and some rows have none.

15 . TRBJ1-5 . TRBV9 CASSVDPDANQPQHF TGTGCCAGCAGCGTAGACCCAGACGCCAATCAGCCCCAGCATTTT
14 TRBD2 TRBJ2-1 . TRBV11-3 CASSLREGGNEQFF TGTGCCAGCAGCTTGCGGGAGGGCGGCAATGAGCAGTTCTTC
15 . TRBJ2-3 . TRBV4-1 CASSQEGRRADTQYF TGCGCCAGCAGCCAAGAAGGGCGGAGGGCAGATACGCAGTATTTT
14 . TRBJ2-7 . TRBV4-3 CASSPQTEAYEQYF TGCGCCAGCAGCCCGCAGACGGAAGCCTACGAGCAGTACTTC
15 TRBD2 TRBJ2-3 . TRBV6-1 CASGTSGRALDTQYF TGTGCCAGCGGTACTAGCGGGAGGGCCTTAGATACGCAGTATTTT
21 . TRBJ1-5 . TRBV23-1 CASSQRRLGSWGPYSNQPQHF TGCGCCAGCAGTCAACGGAGGTTGGGCAGCTGGGGCCCTTATAGCAATCAGCCCCAGCATTTT
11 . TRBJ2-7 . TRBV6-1 CASSTIYEQYF TGTGCCAGCAGTACTATCTACGAGCAGTACTTC
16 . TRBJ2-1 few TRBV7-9 CASSSDWPGGYNEQFF TGTGCCAGCAGCTCCGACTGGCCCGGAGGTTACAATGAGCAGTTCTTC
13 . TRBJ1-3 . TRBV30 CAWSPGSGNTIYF TGTGCCTGGAGTCCGGGCTCTGGAAACACCATATATTTT
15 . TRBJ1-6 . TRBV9 CASRQGANYNSPLHF TGTGCCAGCAGACAAGGGGCAAACTATAATTCACCCCTCCACTTT
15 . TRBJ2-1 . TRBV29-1 CSVEGFAGQEDEQFF TGCAGCGTTGAAGGATTCGCGGGGCAGGAAGATGAGCAGTTCTTC
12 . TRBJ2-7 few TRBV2 CASSRRQDEQYF TGTGCCAGCAGCCGACGCCAGGACGAGCAGTACTTC
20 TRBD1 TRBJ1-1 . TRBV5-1 CASSSPSKTGRTPMNTEAFF TGCGCCAGCAGCTCACCCTCTAAGACAGGGAGAACCCCAATGAACACTGAAGCTTTCTTT
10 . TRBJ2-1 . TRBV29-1 CSVQDIEQFF TGCAGCGTCCAGGACATTGAGCAGTTCTTC
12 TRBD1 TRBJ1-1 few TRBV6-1 CASSRTGTEAFF TGTGCCAGCAGTCGGACAGGGACTGAAGCTTTCTTT
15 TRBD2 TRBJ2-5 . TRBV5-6 CASSRPSGGAETQYF TGTGCCAGCAGCCGCCCTAGCGGGGGGGCAGAGACCCAGTACTTC
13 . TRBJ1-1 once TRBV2 CASSGLVNTEAFF TGTGCCAGCAGTGGGCTTGTGAACACTGAAGCTTTCTTT
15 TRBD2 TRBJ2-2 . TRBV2 CASTGGLAGTGELFF TGTGCCAGCACGGGTGGACTAGCGGGAACCGGGGAGCTGTTTTTT
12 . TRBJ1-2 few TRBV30 CAWSFRAYGYTF TGTGCCTGGAGTTTCAGGGCCTATGGCTACACCTTC
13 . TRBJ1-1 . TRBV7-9 CASTPGRNTEAFF TGTGCCAGCACCCCGGGGCGGAACACTGAAGCTTTCTTT
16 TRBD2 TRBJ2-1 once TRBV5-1 CASSSSGASSYNEQFF TGCGCCAGCAGTTCTAGCGGGGCCAGCTCCTACAATGAGCAGTTCTTC
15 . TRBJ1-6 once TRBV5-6 CASSLAGTDNSPLHF TGTGCCAGCAGCTTGGCCGGGACGGATAATTCACCCCTCCACTTT
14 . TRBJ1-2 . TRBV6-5 CASSYYSRGYGYTF TGTGCCAGCAGTTACTACAGCCGGGGCTATGGCTACACCTTC
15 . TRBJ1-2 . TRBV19 CASRPGGPRPGGYTF TGTGCCAGTAGACCTGGCGGGCCACGACCGGGTGGCTACACCTTC
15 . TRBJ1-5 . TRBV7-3 CASSVQGTNNQPQHF TGTGCCAGCAGCGTTCAGGGTACGAACAATCAGCCCCAGCATTTT
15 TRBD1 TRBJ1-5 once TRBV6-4 CASSSGTGVHQPQHF TGTGCCAGCAGTTCCGGGACAGGGGTACACCAGCCCCAGCATTTT
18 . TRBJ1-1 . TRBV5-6 CASSLPFKTRPEDTEAFF TGTGCCAGCAGCTTGCCCTTCAAAACTCGCCCCGAGGACACTGAAGCTTTCTTT
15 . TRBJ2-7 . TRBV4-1 CASSQDWDGSHEQYF TGCGCCAGCAGCCAAGACTGGGACGGCTCCCACGAGCAGTACTTC
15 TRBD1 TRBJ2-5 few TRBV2 CASSDIQGVVKTQYF TGTGCCAGCAGTGATATCCAGGGGGTGGTGAAGACCCAGTACTTC
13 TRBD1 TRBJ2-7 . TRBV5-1 CASSLQGATEQYF TGCGCCAGCAGCTTGCAGGGGGCGACCGAGCAGTACTTC
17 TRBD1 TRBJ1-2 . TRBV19 CASSRSGTGRVGYGYTF TGTGCCAGTAGTAGGTCCGGGACAGGGCGAGTGGGCTATGGCTACACCTTC
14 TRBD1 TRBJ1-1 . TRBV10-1 CATQGGGGNTEAFF TGCGCCACCCAGGGGGGAGGGGGGAACACTGAAGCTTTCTTT
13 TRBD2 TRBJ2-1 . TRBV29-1 CSVAAGSGIEQFF TGCAGCGTTGCGGCGGGTAGCGGGATTGAGCAGTTCTTC
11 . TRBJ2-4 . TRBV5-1 CASKQENIQYF TGCGCCAGCAAACAGGAAAACATTCAGTACTTC
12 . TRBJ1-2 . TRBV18 CASSPSDSGYTF TGTGCCAGCTCACCTTCGGACAGTGGCTACACCTTC
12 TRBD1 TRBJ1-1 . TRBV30 CAWSVQGAEAFF TGTGCCTGGAGTGTACAGGGGGCTGAAGCTTTCTTT
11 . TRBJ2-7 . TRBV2 CASSEWWQQYF TGTGCCAGCAGTGAATGGTGGCAACAGTACTTC
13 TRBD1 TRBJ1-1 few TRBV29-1 CSVRRQGRTEAFF TGCAGCGTACGACGACAGGGTCGCACTGAAGCTTTCTTT
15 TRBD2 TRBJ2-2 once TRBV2 CASSFASGDFGELFF TGTGCCAGCAGTTTCGCTAGCGGTGACTTCGGGGAGCTGTTTTTT
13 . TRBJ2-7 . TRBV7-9 CASSRTLAGEQYF TGTGCCAGCAGCCGAACCCTTGCGGGGGAGCAGTACTTC
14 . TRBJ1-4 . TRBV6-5 CASRGPTVNEKLFF TGTGCCAGCAGGGGGCCGACAGTCAATGAAAAACTGTTTTTT
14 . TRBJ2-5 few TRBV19 CASSISASLETQYF TGTGCCAGTAGTATTTCGGCTAGCTTAGAGACCCAGTACTTC
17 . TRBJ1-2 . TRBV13 CASSSTRADYVVNGYTF TGTGCCAGCAGCTCTACAAGGGCGGACTATGTGGTGAATGGCTACACCTTC
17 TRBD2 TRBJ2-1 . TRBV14 CASSQVAGLAGLTGWFF TGTGCCAGCAGCCAAGTGGCCGGCCTAGCGGGCCTCACCGGGTGGTTCTTC